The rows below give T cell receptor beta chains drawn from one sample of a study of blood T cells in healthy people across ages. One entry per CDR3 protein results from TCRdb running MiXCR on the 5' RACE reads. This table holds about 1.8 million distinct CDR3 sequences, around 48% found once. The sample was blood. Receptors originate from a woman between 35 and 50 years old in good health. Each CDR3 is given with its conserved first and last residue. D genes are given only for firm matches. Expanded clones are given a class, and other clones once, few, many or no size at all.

cdr3_aa: CASSGRPQGFGETQYF; cdr3_nt: TGTGCCAGCAGCGGCCGCCCCCAGGGATTCGGGGAGACCCAGTACTTC; d_call: -; v_call: TRBV9; j_call: TRBJ2-5; clone_size: -
cdr3_aa: CASSLWGGQADTQYF; cdr3_nt: TGTGCCAGCAGCTTATGGGGGGGGCAGGCGGATACGCAGTATTTT; d_call: -; v_call: TRBV7-9; j_call: TRBJ2-3; clone_size: -
cdr3_aa: CASSQFSSGDTQYF; cdr3_nt: TGTGCCAGCAGCCAATTCAGTTCCGGAGATACGCAGTATTTT; d_call: -; v_call: TRBV14; j_call: TRBJ2-3; clone_size: -
cdr3_aa: CASSVGSAGGPVNEQFF; cdr3_nt: TGTGCCAGCAGCGTAGGCTCCGCGGGGGGGCCGGTAAATGAGCAGTTCTTC; d_call: TRBD2; v_call: TRBV9; j_call: TRBJ2-1; clone_size: few
cdr3_aa: CASTAQIFYNEQFF; cdr3_nt: TGTGCCAGTACGGCGCAAATCTTCTACAATGAGCAGTTCTTC; d_call: -; v_call: TRBV19; j_call: TRBJ2-1; clone_size: -
cdr3_aa: CASSPPRLGYTF; cdr3_nt: TGTGCCAGCAGTCCCCCCAGGCTTGGCTACACCTTC; d_call: -; v_call: TRBV28; j_call: TRBJ1-2; clone_size: -
cdr3_aa: CASRALSTDTQYF; cdr3_nt: TGTGCCAGCAGGGCCTTAAGCACAGATACGCAGTATTTT; d_call: -; v_call: TRBV28; j_call: TRBJ2-3; clone_size: few
cdr3_aa: CATSESIQSGSRSYGYTF; cdr3_nt: TGTGCCACCAGTGAGAGCATTCAGAGCGGGAGTCGGTCATATGGCTACACCTTC; d_call: -; v_call: TRBV24-1; j_call: TRBJ1-2; clone_size: -
cdr3_aa: CASSYSPSGGAQNIQYF; cdr3_nt: TGTGCCAGCAGTTACTCCCCTAGCGGGGGGGCCCAAAACATTCAGTACTTC; d_call: TRBD2; v_call: TRBV6-2/TRBV6-3; j_call: TRBJ2-4; clone_size: -
cdr3_aa: CASSQGGLGGYTF; cdr3_nt: TGCGCCAGCAGCCAGGGGGGCCTTGGGGGCTACACCTTC; d_call: -; v_call: TRBV4-3; j_call: TRBJ1-2; clone_size: -
cdr3_aa: CASSLSGSPYNEQFF; cdr3_nt: TGTGCCAGCAGCTTAAGCGGGAGCCCCTACAATGAGCAGTTCTTC; d_call: TRBD2; v_call: TRBV27; j_call: TRBJ2-1; clone_size: many
cdr3_aa: CASSYKGVGSGTTIYF; cdr3_nt: TGTGCCAGCAGTTACAAAGGGGTGGGCTCTGGAACCACCATATATTTT; d_call: -; v_call: TRBV6-6; j_call: TRBJ1-3; clone_size: -
cdr3_aa: CASSLSWDSYEQYF; cdr3_nt: TGTGCCAGCTCCCTATCGTGGGACTCCTACGAGCAGTACTTC; d_call: -; v_call: TRBV18; j_call: TRBJ2-7; clone_size: few
cdr3_aa: CASSLVRGERETQYF; cdr3_nt: TGTGCTAGCAGCTTAGTTAGGGGTGAGCGGGAGACCCAGTACTTC; d_call: -; v_call: TRBV7-7; j_call: TRBJ2-5; clone_size: few
cdr3_aa: CASSLGISGNTIYF; cdr3_nt: TGTGCCAGCAGCTTAGGGATCTCTGGAAACACCATATATTTT; d_call: -; v_call: TRBV7-2; j_call: TRBJ1-3; clone_size: once
cdr3_aa: CSARDRVYEQYF; cdr3_nt: TGCAGCGCCCGGGACAGGGTCTACGAGCAGTACTTC; d_call: TRBD1; v_call: TRBV20-1; j_call: TRBJ2-7; clone_size: many
cdr3_aa: CASSYNLDRIYEQYF; cdr3_nt: TGTGCCAGCAGCTACAACCTGGACAGGATCTACGAGCAGTACTTC; d_call: TRBD1; v_call: TRBV6-1; j_call: TRBJ2-7; clone_size: -
cdr3_aa: CASSLVVGPGIKGYTF; cdr3_nt: TGTGCCAGCAGCTTAGTAGTTGGTCCGGGCATTAAGGGCTACACCTTC; d_call: -; v_call: TRBV7-2; j_call: TRBJ1-2; clone_size: -
cdr3_aa: CSARVPSLVDDTQYF; cdr3_nt: TGCAGTGCTAGAGTCCCCAGCTTAGTGGATGATACGCAGTATTTT; d_call: -; v_call: TRBV20-1; j_call: TRBJ2-3; clone_size: -
cdr3_aa: CASSLGSGGAVETQYF; cdr3_nt: TGTGCCAGCAGTTTAGGTAGCGGGGGGGCCGTGGAGACCCAGTACTTC; d_call: TRBD2; v_call: TRBV12-3/TRBV12-4; j_call: TRBJ2-5; clone_size: -
cdr3_aa: CASSYLRDSSNYGYTF; cdr3_nt: TGTGCCAGCAGTTACCTCAGGGACAGCTCTAACTATGGCTACACCTTC; d_call: TRBD1; v_call: TRBV6-2/TRBV6-3; j_call: TRBJ1-2; clone_size: -
cdr3_aa: CASSISGTGLRGANVLTF; cdr3_nt: TGTGCCAGCAGCATATCGGGGACAGGTTTGCGAGGGGCCAACGTCCTGACTTTC; d_call: TRBD1; v_call: TRBV11-1; j_call: TRBJ2-6; clone_size: few
cdr3_aa: CASSRGGHNEQFF; cdr3_nt: TGTGCCAGCAGCCGCGGGGGGCACAATGAGCAGTTCTTC; d_call: TRBD2; v_call: TRBV7-6; j_call: TRBJ2-1; clone_size: many
cdr3_aa: CASSQDLRQGNYGYTF; cdr3_nt: TGCGCCAGCAGCCAAGATCTACGTCAGGGGAACTATGGCTACACCTTC; d_call: -; v_call: TRBV4-3; j_call: TRBJ1-2; clone_size: few
cdr3_aa: CASSQAYRLAGDTDTQYF; cdr3_nt: TGCGCCAGCAGCCAGGCATATAGACTAGCGGGAGACACAGATACGCAGTATTTT; d_call: TRBD2; v_call: TRBV5-1; j_call: TRBJ2-3; clone_size: -
cdr3_aa: CASSQQAGNYGYTF; cdr3_nt: TGCGCCAGCAGCCAGCAGGCAGGGAACTATGGCTACACCTTC; d_call: -; v_call: TRBV4-3; j_call: TRBJ1-2; clone_size: -
cdr3_aa: CASSLALKQGRGYGYTF; cdr3_nt: TGTGCCAGCAGCTTAGCACTAAAACAGGGGAGGGGGTATGGCTACACCTTC; d_call: TRBD1; v_call: TRBV7-2; j_call: TRBJ1-2; clone_size: -
cdr3_aa: CASSLSTSGARANEQFF; cdr3_nt: TGTGCCAGCAGCTTATCCACTAGCGGGGCTCGCGCGAATGAGCAGTTCTTC; d_call: TRBD2; v_call: TRBV7-2; j_call: TRBJ2-1; clone_size: few
cdr3_aa: CASSLRDPRGSGANVLTF; cdr3_nt: TGTGCCAGCAGCCTCCGTGACCCACGCGGTTCTGGGGCCAACGTCCTGACTTTC; d_call: -; v_call: TRBV11-2; j_call: TRBJ2-6; clone_size: few
cdr3_aa: CATMDGLPNYGYTF; cdr3_nt: TGTGCCACCATGGACGGTCTCCCCAACTATGGCTACACCTTC; d_call: -; v_call: TRBV28; j_call: TRBJ1-2; clone_size: once
cdr3_aa: CASSSPGQGMGGYTF; cdr3_nt: TGTGCCAGCAGCTCCCCGGGACAGGGAATGGGTGGCTACACCTTC; d_call: TRBD1; v_call: TRBV12-3/TRBV12-4; j_call: TRBJ1-2; clone_size: few
cdr3_aa: CASSLGQGAFYEQYF; cdr3_nt: TGTGCCAGCAGCTTAGGACAGGGGGCATTTTACGAGCAGTACTTC; d_call: TRBD1; v_call: TRBV7-9; j_call: TRBJ2-7; clone_size: many
cdr3_aa: CASSLAGVGNQPQHF; cdr3_nt: TGTGCCAGCAGCTTGGCCGGGGTAGGCAATCAGCCCCAGCATTTT; d_call: -; v_call: TRBV7-9; j_call: TRBJ1-5; clone_size: few
cdr3_aa: CASIGQNIQYF; cdr3_nt: TGTGCCAGCATTGGACAAAACATTCAGTACTTC; d_call: -; v_call: TRBV6-2/TRBV6-3; j_call: TRBJ2-4; clone_size: few
cdr3_aa: CASSRGRGAVNEQYF; cdr3_nt: TGTGCCAGCAGTCGGGGGCGGGGGGCAGTGAACGAGCAGTACTTC; d_call: TRBD2; v_call: TRBV6-5; j_call: TRBJ2-7; clone_size: -
cdr3_aa: CASSQDIGTQTGTQYF; cdr3_nt: TGCGCCAGCAGCCAAGATATCGGGACCCAGACGGGGACCCAGTACTTC; d_call: -; v_call: TRBV4-3; j_call: TRBJ2-5; clone_size: -
cdr3_aa: CASCTSGDYNEQFF; cdr3_nt: TGTGCCAGCTGCACTAGCGGGGATTACAATGAGCAGTTCTTC; d_call: TRBD2; v_call: TRBV2; j_call: TRBJ2-1; clone_size: once
cdr3_aa: CASSTGTANIQYF; cdr3_nt: TGTGCCAGCAGCACAGGGACAGCTAACATTCAGTACTTC; d_call: TRBD1; v_call: TRBV12-3/TRBV12-4; j_call: TRBJ2-4; clone_size: -
cdr3_aa: CSASILVGYGYTF; cdr3_nt: TGCAGTGCTAGTATCCTGGTCGGCTATGGCTACACCTTC; d_call: -; v_call: TRBV20-1; j_call: TRBJ1-2; clone_size: -
cdr3_aa: CAISEGRGSYEQYF; cdr3_nt: TGTGCCATCAGTGAAGGCAGGGGATCCTACGAGCAGTACTTC; d_call: -; v_call: TRBV10-3; j_call: TRBJ2-7; clone_size: few
cdr3_aa: CASSQGRLNTDTQYF; cdr3_nt: TGTGCCAGCAGCCAAGGACGGCTGAACACAGATACGCAGTATTTT; d_call: -; v_call: TRBV14; j_call: TRBJ2-3; clone_size: -
cdr3_aa: CASRAQWEKEDTDTQYF; cdr3_nt: TGTGCCAGCAGAGCGCAGTGGGAGAAGGAGGACACAGATACGCAGTATTTT; d_call: -; v_call: TRBV6-1; j_call: TRBJ2-3; clone_size: once
cdr3_aa: CASSQSSSGGPYNEQFF; cdr3_nt: TGCGCCAGCAGCCAATCGTCGAGCGGGGGACCCTACAATGAGCAGTTCTTC; d_call: TRBD2; v_call: TRBV4-1; j_call: TRBJ2-1; clone_size: -
cdr3_aa: CASSPGGKTRREQFF; cdr3_nt: TGTGCCAGCAGCCCGGGGGGCAAGACCCGTAGGGAGCAGTTCTTC; d_call: -; v_call: TRBV7-2; j_call: TRBJ2-1; clone_size: few
cdr3_aa: CSARDPGLAGTDTQYF; cdr3_nt: TGCAGTGCTAGAGACCCGGGACTAGCGGGCACAGATACGCAGTATTTT; d_call: TRBD2; v_call: TRBV20-1; j_call: TRBJ2-3; clone_size: few
cdr3_aa: CASRPGVTDTQYF; cdr3_nt: TGTGCCAGCCGCCCCGGGGTCACAGATACGCAGTATTTT; d_call: -; v_call: TRBV6-2/TRBV6-3; j_call: TRBJ2-3; clone_size: -
cdr3_aa: CASSLERGSSYEQYF; cdr3_nt: TGTGCCAGCAGCTTGGAACGGGGTAGCTCCTACGAGCAGTACTTC; d_call: -; v_call: TRBV5-5; j_call: TRBJ2-7; clone_size: many
cdr3_aa: CASSRTPLETQFF; cdr3_nt: TGTGCCAGCAGCAGGACACCCCTTGAGACCCAGTTCTTC; d_call: -; v_call: TRBV7-2; j_call: TRBJ2-1; clone_size: -
cdr3_aa: CASSQVVGHPTDTQYF; cdr3_nt: TGCGCCAGCAGCCAAGTCGTAGGCCATCCCACAGATACGCAGTATTTT; d_call: -; v_call: TRBV4-3; j_call: TRBJ2-3; clone_size: -